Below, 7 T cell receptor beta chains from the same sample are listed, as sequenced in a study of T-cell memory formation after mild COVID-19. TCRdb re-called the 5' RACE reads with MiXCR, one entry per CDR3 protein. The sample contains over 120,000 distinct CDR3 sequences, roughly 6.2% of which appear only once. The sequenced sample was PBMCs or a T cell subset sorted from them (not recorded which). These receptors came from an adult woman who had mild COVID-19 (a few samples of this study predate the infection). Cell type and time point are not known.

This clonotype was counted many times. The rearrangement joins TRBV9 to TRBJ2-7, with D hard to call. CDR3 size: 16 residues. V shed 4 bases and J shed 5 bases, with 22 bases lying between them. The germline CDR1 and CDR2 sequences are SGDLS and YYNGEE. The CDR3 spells CASSSRTSPEVNEQYF. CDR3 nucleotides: TGTGCCAGCAGCTCCCGTACCTCGCCCGAGGTCAACGAGCAGTACTTC.

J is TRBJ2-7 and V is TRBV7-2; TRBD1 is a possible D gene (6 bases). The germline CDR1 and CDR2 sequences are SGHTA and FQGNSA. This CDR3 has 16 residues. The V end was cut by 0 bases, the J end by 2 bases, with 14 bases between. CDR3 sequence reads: CASSLAGDTRTYEQYF. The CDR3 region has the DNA TGTGCCAGCAGCTTAGCGGGGGACACTCGAACCTACGAGCAGTACTTC.

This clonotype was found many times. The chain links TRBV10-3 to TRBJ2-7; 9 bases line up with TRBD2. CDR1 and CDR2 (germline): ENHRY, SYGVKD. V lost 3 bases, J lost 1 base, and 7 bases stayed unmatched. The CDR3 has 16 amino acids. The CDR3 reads CAISDSIAGGSYEQYF. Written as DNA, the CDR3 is TGTGCCATCAGTGACTCGATCGCGGGAGGGTCCTACGAGCAGTACTTC.

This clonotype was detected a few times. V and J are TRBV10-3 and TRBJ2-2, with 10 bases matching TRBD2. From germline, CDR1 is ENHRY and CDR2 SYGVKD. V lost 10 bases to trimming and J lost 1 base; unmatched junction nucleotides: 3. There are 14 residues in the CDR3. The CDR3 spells CATRLAGNTGELFF. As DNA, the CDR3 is TGTGCCACCCGACTAGCGGGGAACACCGGGGAGCTGTTTTTT.

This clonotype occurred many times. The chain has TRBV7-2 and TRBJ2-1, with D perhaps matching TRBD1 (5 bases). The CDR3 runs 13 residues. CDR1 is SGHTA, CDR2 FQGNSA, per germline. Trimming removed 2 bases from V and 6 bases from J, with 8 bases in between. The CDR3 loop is CASSLRGTNEQFF. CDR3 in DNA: TGTGCCAGCAGCTTAAGGGGCACCAATGAGCAGTTCTTC.

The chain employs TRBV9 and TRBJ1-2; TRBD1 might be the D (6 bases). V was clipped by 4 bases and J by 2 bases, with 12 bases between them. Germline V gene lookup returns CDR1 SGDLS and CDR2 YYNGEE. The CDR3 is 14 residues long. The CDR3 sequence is CASSLSDRNYGYTF. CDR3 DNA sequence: TGTGCCAGCAGCTTAAGCGACAGGAACTATGGCTACACCTTC.

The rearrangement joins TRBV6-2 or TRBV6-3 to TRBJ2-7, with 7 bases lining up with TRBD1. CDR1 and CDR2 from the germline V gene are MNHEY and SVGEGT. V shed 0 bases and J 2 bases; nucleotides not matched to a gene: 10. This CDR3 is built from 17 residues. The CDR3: CASSYSIGGTATYEQYF. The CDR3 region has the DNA TGTGCCAGCAGTTACTCGATTGGTGGGACAGCCACCTACGAGCAGTACTTC.